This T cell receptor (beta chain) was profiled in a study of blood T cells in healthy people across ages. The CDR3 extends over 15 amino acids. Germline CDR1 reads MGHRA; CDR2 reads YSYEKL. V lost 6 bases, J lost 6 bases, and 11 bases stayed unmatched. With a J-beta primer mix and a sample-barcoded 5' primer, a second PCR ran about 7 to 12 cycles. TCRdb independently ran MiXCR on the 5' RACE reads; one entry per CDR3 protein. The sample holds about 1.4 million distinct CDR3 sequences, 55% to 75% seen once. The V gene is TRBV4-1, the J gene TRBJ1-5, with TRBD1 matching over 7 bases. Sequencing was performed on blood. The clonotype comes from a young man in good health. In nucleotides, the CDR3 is TGCGCCAGCAGATCTACCTTGACAGGGTTTCAGCCCCAGCATTTT. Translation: CASRSTLTGFQPQHF.